The next 32 T cell receptor beta chains were all read from a single sample in a study of shared clonotypes between healthy human individuals (TCRdb year 2020). Library prep was done by the immunoSEQ multiplex PCR assay. TCRdb took this table from immuneACCESS and kept in-frame rearrangements with V and J called. Such tables lack part of the clones; where checked against another copy, unresolved V genes explain under half of the gap, and the rest is unexplained. Counted in this sample were about 2.3 million clones; 92% of them appeared once. Around 0.38% of the sample is in the top ten clones. The sequenced sample was naive CD4+ T cells from PBMCs. What the cell subset or site label conveys for this sample: CD45RA+ positively selected. The receptors originated from a man aged 18 to 29 in good health. Some clones in this sample may be carry-over from other donors' samples.

The chain combines TRBV4-3 with TRBJ1-2; D perhaps matches TRBD1 (6 bases). Deletions cut 1 base from V and 4 bases from J, with 10 bases between. This CDR3 contains 14 residues. The germline CDR1 and CDR2 sequences are LGHNA and YSLEER. CDR3 sequence: CASSQAGAGYGYTF. The CDR3 DNA reads TGCGCCAGCAGCCAAGCAGGGGCCGGCTATGGCTACACCTTC.

This clone turned up a few times. This chain uses TRBV7-2 with TRBJ1-1, with TRBD1 matching 9 bases. V was pared by 4 bases and J by 13 bases, with 13 bases of the junction left unmatched. The germline gives CDR1 SGHTA, CDR2 FQGNSA. This CDR3 is built from 14 residues. The CDR3 region is CASSSDPGTGKDFF. The CDR3, as DNA: TGTGCCAGCAGCTCAGACCCCGGGACAGGGAAGGATTTCTTT.

The chain employs TRBV28 and TRBJ1-2, with D maybe TRBD1 (6 bases). The germline gives CDR1 MDHEN, CDR2 SYDVKM. The CDR3 totals 16 residues. The germline V and J ends were trimmed by 2 bases and 4 bases, with 17 bases remaining between them. For the CDR3, the DNA is TGTGCCAGCAGTTTAATCGGAGTCAGGGGCCCCTATGGCTACACCTTC. As protein: CASSLIGVRGPYGYTF.

J is TRBJ2-7 and V is TRBV5-6; TRBD1 matches 7 bases. CDR3 length: 16 residues. Germline assignment: CDR1 SGHDT and CDR2 YYEEEE. V gave up 0 bases and J gave up 0 bases; unmatched junction bases: 6. CDR3 sequence reads: CASSLGADRNSYEQYF. The CDR3 bases are TGTGCCAGCAGCTTGGGTGCGGACAGGAACTCCTACGAGCAGTACTTC.

This chain connects TRBV28 to TRBJ1-5; weak D call: TRBD1 (6 bases). Germline V gives CDR1 MDHEN, CDR2 SYDVKM. The germline V and J ends were trimmed by 6 bases and 6 bases, with 18 bases remaining between them. The CDR3 length is 15 residues. The DNA for the CDR3 is TGTGCCAGCAGCACCCCTTCGGGGGGCGTTCAGCCCCAGCATTTT. It yields the protein CASSTPSGGVQPQHF. The full variable domain, rest sourced from reference TRBV28 and TRBJ1-5, is DVKVTQSSRYLVKRTGEKVFLECVQDMDHENMFWYRQDPGLGLRLIYFSYDVKMKEKGDIPEGYSVSREKKERFSLILESASTNQTSMYLCASSTPSGGVQPQHFGDGTRLSIL.

The chain has TRBV13 and TRBJ1-3, with TRBD1 identical over 7 bases. V lost 5 bases to trimming and J lost 2 bases; unmatched junction nucleotides: 9. This CDR3 spans 16 amino acids. CDR1 and CDR2 (germline): PRHDT, FYEKMQ (reference sequence). In DNA form, the CDR3 reads TGTGCCAGCAGCCCCCAAGACAGGGCAGCTGGAAACACCATATATTTT. It encodes CASSPQDRAAGNTIYF. Combining the CDR3 with reference TRBV13 and TRBJ1-3 gives the whole variable domain AAGVIQSPRHLIKEKRETATLKCYPIPRHDTVYWYQQGPGQDPQFLISFYEKMQSDKGSIPDRFSAQQFSDYHSELNMSSLELGDSALYFCASSPQDRAAGNTIYFGEGSWLTVV.

This clone appeared once. This chain links TRBV14 with TRBJ2-7; D tentatively reads TRBD1 or TRBD2 (5 bases each). The V gene's germline CDR1 is SGHDN and CDR2 FVKESK. This CDR3 has 13 amino acids. The V and J ends lost 6 bases and 2 bases respectively, with 11 bases between them. The CDR3 DNA reads TGTGCCAGCAGGGGGGACGTAACCTACGAGCAGTACTTC. Translation gives CASRGDVTYEQYF.

The chain couples TRBV5-1 to TRBJ1-1; D is unclear. This CDR3 contains 16 residues. The V end lost 3 bases, the J end lost 1 base, and 16 bases lay between the germline ends. Germline CDR1 and CDR2: SGHRS and YFSETQ. In DNA form, the CDR3 reads TGCGCCAGCAGCTCGCGCCCCGGGGTATCGAACACTGAAGCTTTCTTT. Amino acids: CASSSRPGVSNTEAFF.

V usage is TRBV5-5 and J usage is TRBJ2-1; D unresolved. Germline CDR1 reads SGHKS; CDR2 reads YYEKEE (reference sequence). Trimming shortened V by 4 bases and J by 7 bases, and 9 bases separated the two germline ends. The length of the CDR3 is 12 residues. The DNA for the CDR3 is TGTGCCAGCAGCCCATGGGCGAATGAGCAGTTCTTC. It encodes CASSPWANEQFF. The variable domain in full, with the rest retrieved from reference TRBV5-5 and TRBJ2-1, is DAGVTQSPTHLIKTRGQQVTLRCSPISGHKSVSWYQQVLGQGPQFIFQYYEKEERGRGNFPDRFSARQFPNYSSELNVNALLLGDSALYLCASSPWANEQFFGPGTRLTVL.

Only a few counts were recorded for this clone. The rearrangement links TRBV28 to TRBJ2-5; 10 bases line up with TRBD2. CDR1 is MDHEN, CDR2 SYDVKM, per germline. The CDR3 is made up of 15 amino acids. V shed 3 bases, J shed 5 bases, and the junction held 6 bases outside the gene matches. The CDR3 region is CASSLASGSRETQYF. In DNA, the CDR3 is TGTGCCAGCAGTTTGGCTAGCGGGAGTCGGGAGACCCAGTACTTC.

This chain links TRBV5-1 with TRBJ2-1, with D unresolved. Trimming stripped 0 bases from V and 7 bases from J, with 11 bases between. The germline V gene encodes CDR1 SGHRS and CDR2 YFSETQ. CDR3 size: 14 residues. CDR3 in DNA: TGCGCCAGCAGCTTGGATGCCTCCCCTAATGAGCAGTTCTTC. It codes for CASSLDASPNEQFF.

Regarding this clone: Other DNA sequences in the sample encode the same CDR3. The chain joins TRBV2 to TRBJ2-4; a possible D gene is TRBD2 (6 bases). The length of the CDR3 is 14 residues. V dropped 3 bases and J dropped 0 bases, with 6 bases sitting between them. Germline V CDR1 and CDR2: SNHLY, FYNNEI. The CDR3 loop reads CASSEGGAKNIQYF. CDR3 DNA: TGTGCCAGCAGTGAGGGGGGAGCCAAAAACATTCAGTACTTC.

This clone was found once. This chain's CDR3 is CASSLWWGVSGSAGELFF. The CDR3 bases are TGTGCCAGCAGTTTATGGTGGGGAGTTAGCGGGAGTGCCGGGGAGCTGTTTTTT. V and J are TRBV28 and TRBJ2-2; TRBD2 aligns across 9 bases. V lost 0 bases and J lost 6; bases outside the gene matches: 11. The CDR3 length is 18 residues. Per the germline V gene, CDR1 is MDHEN and CDR2 is SYDVKM.

This clone was counted a single time. This sequence joins TRBV6-6 and TRBJ2-7; perhaps TRBD2 as D (5 bases). Trimming removed 0 bases from V and 3 bases from J, with 15 bases in between. CDR1 is MNHNY and CDR2 is SVGAGI in the germline V gene (reference sequence). This CDR3 has 16 amino acids. In nucleotides, the CDR3 is TGTGCCAGCAGTTACTCGAGGGTAAATCACTACTACGAGCAGTACTTC. Protein: CASSYSRVNHYYEQYF.

The chain employs TRBV27 and TRBJ2-7, with 8 bases fitting TRBD1. The ends lost 3 bases at V and 2 bases at J; junction bases unmatched: 3. Germline CDR1 is MNHEY and CDR2 is SMNVEV (reference sequence). The CDR3 is 14 amino acids. CDR3 loop: CASSFLTGAYEQYF. CDR3 DNA: TGTGCCAGCAGTTTCCTGACAGGGGCCTACGAGCAGTACTTC.

This chain links TRBV29-1 with TRBJ1-1, with D perhaps TRBD1 (6 bases). The germline V gene encodes CDR1 SQVTM and CDR2 ANQGSEA. CDR3 length equals 15 residues. V was shortened by 4 bases and J by 5 bases, with 20 bases between the two germline ends. This CDR3 is CSVVVPPGVGTEAFF. The CDR3 DNA reads as TGCAGCGTTGTAGTTCCCCCAGGGGTAGGGACTGAAGCTTTCTTT.

This clone was counted only a few times. This chain uses TRBV19 with TRBJ1-5, with a possible D match to TRBD1 (5 bases). CDR1 is LNHDA and CDR2 is SQIVND in the germline V gene (reference sequence). Trimming stripped 7 bases from V and 3 bases from J, with 13 bases between. The CDR3 runs 14 residues. CDR3 residues: CASNYEGLNQPQHF. The CDR3 DNA is TGTGCCAGTAACTATGAGGGACTCAATCAGCCCCAGCATTTT.

The V and J genes are TRBV7-8 and TRBJ2-7, with no clear D. Germline CDR1 and CDR2: SGHVS and FQNEAQ. The CDR3 runs 14 residues. V shed 2 bases and J shed 0 bases, with 8 bases lying between them. Here the CDR3 reads CASSLRQVSYEQYF. The DNA for the CDR3 is TGTGCCAGCAGCTTACGGCAGGTCTCCTACGAGCAGTACTTC.

V and J are TRBV18 and TRBJ2-1, with 7 bases lining up with TRBD1. CDR3 length: 15 amino acids. V shed 3 bases, J shed 0 bases, and the junction held 2 bases outside the gene matches. Germline V gene lookup returns CDR1 KGHSH and CDR2 LQKENI. CDR3 sequence (DNA): TGTGCCAGCTCACCGGGACAGAACTCCTACAATGAGCAGTTCTTC. It yields the protein CASSPGQNSYNEQFF.

V is TRBV28 and J is TRBJ2-6; 8 bases align to TRBD1. CDR1 MDHEN and CDR2 SYDVKM come from the germline V gene. The CDR3 is 18 amino acids. V lost 3 bases to trimming and J lost 0 bases; unmatched junction nucleotides: 7. CDR3 DNA: TGTGCCAGCAGTTTTAGACAGGGGTCTTACTCTGGGGCCAACGTCCTGACTTTC. As protein: CASSFRQGSYSGANVLTF.

The chain carries TRBV7-5 and TRBJ1-4. TRBV7-5 is flagged as a pseudogene. This CDR3 is built from 16 residues. The CDR3 nucleotides read TGTGCCAGAAGTCTTTTGGGACGGAGTGCTAATGAAAAACTGTTTTTT. Its protein product is CARSLLGRSANEKLFF.

This sequence joins TRBV6-1 and TRBJ2-3; the match to TRBD1 covers 9 bases. CDR1 is MNHNS and CDR2 is SASEGT in the germline V gene. The CDR3 is 15 residues long. V shed 8 bases, J shed 2 bases, and the junction held 8 bases outside the gene matches. CDR3 bases: TGTGCCAGCCATAACAGGGACAGGGCCACAGATACGCAGTATTTT. This encodes CASHNRDRATDTQYF.

Worth noting for this clone: One end of the junction varies from germline; a read error may be responsible. Other DNA sequences of this sample code for an identical CDR3. The J gene is TRBJ2-7, the V gene TRBV5-4, with 9 bases matching TRBD1. This CDR3 is built from 16 residues. Germline lookup yields CDR1 SGHNT and CDR2 YYREEE (reference sequence). This chain's CDR3 is CASSPAVGQGMSEQYF. In DNA form, the CDR3 reads TGTGCCAGCAGCCCGGCGGTCGGACAGGGGATGTCCGAGCAGTATTTC.

This chain links TRBV9 with TRBJ2-1; the D gene is possibly TRBD2 (6 bases). The germline V and J ends were trimmed by 0 bases and 3 bases, with 10 bases remaining between them. The germline V gene encodes CDR1 SGDLS and CDR2 YYNGEE. CDR3 length: 15 residues. The CDR3 protein is CASSVVGGYYNEQFF. As DNA, the CDR3 is TGTGCCAGCAGCGTAGTCGGGGGATACTACAATGAGCAGTTCTTC. Variable domain in full (rest from reference TRBV9 and TRBJ2-1): DSGVTQTPKHLITATGQRVTLRCSPRSGDLSVYWYQQSLDQGLQFLIQYYNGEERAKGNILERFSAQQFPDLHSELNLSSLELGDSALYFCASSVVGGYYNEQFFGPGTRLTVL.

V gene TRBV15 combines with J gene TRBJ1-4; TRBD1 matches 10 bases. Germline V lookup: CDR1 LNHNV, CDR2 YYDKDF (reference sequence). V lost 3 bases, J lost 7 bases, and 5 bases stayed unmatched. This CDR3 comprises 15 residues. CDR3 sequence: CATSRPGQGTEKLFF. The CDR3 bases are TGTGCCACCAGCAGGCCGGGACAGGGGACTGAAAAACTGTTTTTT.

This clone was seen once. The chain employs TRBV7-8 and TRBJ1-1; D ambiguous. The germline V gene encodes CDR1 SGHVS and CDR2 FQNEAQ. This CDR3 spans 15 amino acids. Trimming pared 2 bases from V and 3 bases from J, leaving 13 bases between. CDR3 coding DNA: TGTGCCAGCAGCTTACAGCCAAGATCCGACACTGAAGCTTTCTTT. It yields the protein CASSLQPRSDTEAFF.

The rearrangement joins TRBV28 to TRBJ1-5; D perhaps matches TRBD1 (5 bases). The CDR3 is 12 residues long. Trimming left V 11 bases short and J 3 bases short, with 11 bases between. Germline-derived CDR1 and CDR2 are MDHEN and SYDVKM. The CDR3 here is CAGGGFNQPQHF. As DNA, the CDR3 is TGTGCCGGGGGGGGATTCAATCAGCCCCAGCATTTT.

The chain couples TRBV28 to TRBJ1-5; D unresolved. V gave up 1 base and J gave up 3 bases, with 10 bases separating them. Germline CDR1 MDHEN, CDR2 SYDVKM. The CDR3 sequence is 15 residues long. CDR3 residues: CASSLFPRDNQPQHF. The CDR3 DNA reads as TGTGCCAGCAGTTTATTCCCGAGGGACAATCAGCCCCAGCATTTT.

V gene TRBV6-6 combines with J gene TRBJ2-1; TRBD2 aligns across 12 bases. The CDR3 sequence is 16 residues long. V lost 0 bases and J lost 5; bases outside the gene matches: 2. Germline assignment: CDR1 MNHNY and CDR2 SVGAGI (reference sequence). Here the CDR3 reads CASSYSWTSGNNEQFF. The CDR3 region has the DNA TGTGCCAGCAGTTACTCGTGGACTAGCGGGAACAATGAGCAGTTCTTC.

The gene calls are TRBV15 and TRBJ2-7, with D uncertain. Trimming pared 0 bases from V and 9 bases from J, leaving 12 bases between. The germline CDR1 and CDR2 sequences are LNHNV and YYDKDF (reference sequence). This CDR3 is built from 13 residues. The CDR3 loop reads CATSRDGPLGQYF. CDR3 nucleotides: TGTGCCACCAGCAGAGATGGCCCCCTTGGGCAGTACTTC.

Remarks on this clone: This CDR3 is also generated by other DNA sequences in the sample. The chain couples TRBV30 to TRBJ1-5; D possibly corresponds to TRBD1 (5 bases). Trimming left V 1 base short and J 2 bases short, with 6 bases between. Germline V gene lookup returns CDR1 GTSNPN and CDR2 SVGIG (reference sequence). The CDR3 consists of 13 residues. CDR3 protein: CAWSEGGNQPQHF. DNA for the CDR3: TGTGCCTGGAGTGAAGGGGGCAATCAGCCCCAGCATTTT.

The chain joins TRBV7-9 to TRBJ2-3; 10 bases map to TRBD2. The CDR3 sequence is 15 residues long. The trim removed 5 bases at V and 0 bases at J, leaving 2 bases unmatched. Germline CDR1 reads SEHNR; CDR2 reads FQNEAQ (reference sequence). CDR3 sequence (DNA): TGTGCCAGCAGCGTACTAGCGGGAAGCACAGATACGCAGTATTTT. Protein: CASSVLAGSTDTQYF.